This T cell receptor beta chain appears in the sequencing data of a study of post-analysis software for immune sequencing data. Points on this clonotype: Its target is unknown.

Presence of unique molecular identifiers characterized the TCR beta cDNA libraries. With about 0.95 to 10 million T cells as the source, hundreds of thousands of cDNA molecules resulted. Via MiXCR, TCRdb re-called the PCR reads, giving one row per CDR3 protein. The table shows 750,000 to 950,000 distinct CDR3 sequences, with about 50% occurring only once. This CDR3 has 15 residues. The germline V gene has CDR1 MGHRA and CDR2 YSYEKL. Study-wide findings and caveats: Among multiple sclerosis patients, normalized Chao1 diversity was significantly below that of controls. Roughly 5 TRBV segments were significantly more frequent in patients than in controls. TRBV5-6, TRBV5-1 and TRBV20-1 were among these segments.

The sample was blood. The sequence derives from a girl aged 5 to 17 with multiple sclerosis. The chain combines TRBV4-1 with TRBJ2-4; 9 nucleotides agree with TRBD1. The tail of the sequence fits TRBJ2-7 better, so the J call may be wrong. The CDR3 here is CASSQGTGNSYEQYF. The CDR3 nucleotides read TGCGCCAGCAGCCAGGGGACAGGGAACTCCTACGAGCAGTACTTC.